The clone carrying this T cell receptor beta chain showed up many times. MiXCR, applied by TCRdb to the 5' RACE reads, yields one record per CDR3 protein. The table includes some 500,000 distinct CDR3 sequences, about 14% detected once. With 3 bases removed from V and 5 bases from J, the gap between germline ends came to 15 bases. CDR1 is WNHNN and CDR2 is SYGVQD in the germline V gene (reference sequence). This CDR3 region has 15 residues. These data come from a study of T cells after yellow fever vaccination. The TCR originated in a man aged 25-40 years who received the YFV17D yellow fever vaccine. This specimen was PBMCs, taken on the day of the yellow fever booster vaccination. This chain links TRBV10-1 with TRBJ2-3, with D hard to call. CDR3: CASSDSIAVGDTQYF. CDR3 DNA sequence: TGCGCCAGCAGTGACTCGATCGCGGTGGGAGATACGCAGTATTTT.